Only a few counts were recorded for the clone carrying this T cell receptor beta chain. Its antigen is not identified. The sample belongs to a study of T cells in Graves' hyperthyroidism and ophthalmopathy. Regarding the study as a whole: Ophthalmopathy got predicted by the model a median 6.5 months before its onset. The blood repertoire included most of the expanded thyroid clonotypes above 0.001.

Trimming left V 1 base short and J 6 bases short, with 1 base between. This CDR3 is 10 amino acids long. CDR1 and CDR2 from the germline V gene are MNHNS and SASEGT. RNA transcripts were the template for amplifying TCR beta CDR3 regions. Researchers ran a first-round RT-PCR on the TCR CDR3 using the HTBI primer set. MiXCR was run by TCRdb on the multiplex PCR reads, yielding one entry per CDR3 protein. The table lists more than 300,000 distinct CDR3 sequences, approximately 14% of them singletons, with around 19% in the top ten. This sequence was found in a young woman with Graves' ophthalmopathy. The chain has TRBV6-1 and TRBJ2-7, with D unclear. The material sequenced was blood. This CDR3 is CASSEGEQYF. The DNA for the CDR3 is TGTGCCAGCAGTGAAGGCGAGCAGTACTTC.